This T cell receptor beta chain is drawn from a study of blood T cell repertoires in COVID-19. For the study at large: PBMCs, B-cell-depleted T cells, or T cells provided the cDNA or gDNA that made up the material.

Trimming shortened V by 2 bases and J by 2 bases, and 12 bases separated the two germline ends. This CDR3 is built from 15 residues. The germline CDR1 and CDR2 sequences are SGHAT and FQNNGV. Those enrolled, adults aged roughly 18 to 90 years, came from 24 US areas. Cohort placement rested on clinical history that participants reported themselves. Recovered status in Cohort 3 required two negative PCRs, clearance, or symptom resolution. Data came from immunoSEQ multiplex PCR; TCRdb stores just in-frame clones and leaves some out. This sample yields roughly 200,000 clones, of which around 84% are seen a single time; approximately 18% belongs to the top ten.

The clonotype comes from a man between 35 and 55 years old who had recovered from COVID-19. Sequences were obtained from PBMCs or T cells enriched from blood (not recorded which). The chain combines TRBV11-2 with TRBJ1-1, with a tentative D call TRBD1 (5 bases). The CDR3 here is CASSLIVGTNTEAFF. CDR3 sequence (DNA): TGTGCCAGCAGCTTAATTGTAGGGACTAACACTGAAGCTTTCTTT. Variable domain in full (rest from reference TRBV11-2 and TRBJ1-1): EAGVAQSPRYKIIEKRQSVAFWCNPISGHATLYWYQQILGQGPKLLIQFQNNGVVDDSQLPKDRFSAERLKGVDSTLKIQPAKLEDSAVYLCASSLIVGTNTEAFFGQGTRLTVV.